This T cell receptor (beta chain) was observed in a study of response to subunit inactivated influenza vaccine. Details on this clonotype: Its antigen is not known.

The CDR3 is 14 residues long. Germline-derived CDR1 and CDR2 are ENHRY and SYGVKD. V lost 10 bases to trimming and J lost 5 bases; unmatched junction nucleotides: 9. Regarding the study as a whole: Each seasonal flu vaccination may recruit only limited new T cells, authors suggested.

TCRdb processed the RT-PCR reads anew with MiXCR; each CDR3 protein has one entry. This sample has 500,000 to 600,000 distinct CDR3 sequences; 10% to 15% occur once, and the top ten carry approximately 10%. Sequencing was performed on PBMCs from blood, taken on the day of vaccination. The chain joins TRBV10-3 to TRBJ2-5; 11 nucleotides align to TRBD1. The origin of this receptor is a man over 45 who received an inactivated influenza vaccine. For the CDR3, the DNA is TGTGCCACCCACGGACAGGGGGCAAGGGAGACCCAGTACTTC. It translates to CATHGQGARETQYF.